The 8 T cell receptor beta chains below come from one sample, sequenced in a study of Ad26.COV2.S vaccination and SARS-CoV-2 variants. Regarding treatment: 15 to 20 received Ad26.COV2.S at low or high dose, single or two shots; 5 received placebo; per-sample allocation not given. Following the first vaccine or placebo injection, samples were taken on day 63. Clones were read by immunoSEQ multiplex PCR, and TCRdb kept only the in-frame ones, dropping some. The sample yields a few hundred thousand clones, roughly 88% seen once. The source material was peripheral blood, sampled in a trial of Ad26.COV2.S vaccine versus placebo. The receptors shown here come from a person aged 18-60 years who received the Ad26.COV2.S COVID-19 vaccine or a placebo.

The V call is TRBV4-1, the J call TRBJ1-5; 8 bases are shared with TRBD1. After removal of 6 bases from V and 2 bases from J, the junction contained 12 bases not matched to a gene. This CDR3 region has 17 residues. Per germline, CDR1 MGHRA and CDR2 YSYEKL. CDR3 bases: TGCGCCAGCAGTCTCGCCACAGGGGGACGGGGCAATCAGCCCCAGCATTTT. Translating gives CASSLATGGRGNQPQHF.

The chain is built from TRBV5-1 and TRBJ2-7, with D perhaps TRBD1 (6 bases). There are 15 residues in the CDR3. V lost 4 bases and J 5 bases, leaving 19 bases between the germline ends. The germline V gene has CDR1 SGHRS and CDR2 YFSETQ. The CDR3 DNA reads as TGCGCCAGCAGCCTGGAAACAGGGAACGGCCACGAGCAGTACTTC. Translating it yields CASSLETGNGHEQYF.

The CDR3 nucleotides are TGCAGCGTTGATGGAAGACAGGGAGGCAATGAGCAGTTCTTC. Residues: CSVDGRQGGNEQFF. V gene TRBV29-1 combines with J gene TRBJ2-1; possibly TRBD1 for D (7 bases). Germline V gene sequence: CDR1 SQVTM, CDR2 ANQGSEA. Trimming left V 3 bases short and J 6 bases short, with 15 bases between. The CDR3 extends over 14 amino acids.

This CDR3 is CASSPPSRYEQYF. In DNA, the CDR3 is TGTGCCAGCTCACCACCCTCCCGCTACGAGCAGTACTTC. The chain recombines TRBV18 with TRBJ2-7; D remains unclear. The CDR3 length is 13 residues. CDR1 KGHSH and CDR2 LQKENI come from the germline V gene. Between the trimmed V and J ends, which lost 0 bases and 3 bases, there was a span of 6 bases.

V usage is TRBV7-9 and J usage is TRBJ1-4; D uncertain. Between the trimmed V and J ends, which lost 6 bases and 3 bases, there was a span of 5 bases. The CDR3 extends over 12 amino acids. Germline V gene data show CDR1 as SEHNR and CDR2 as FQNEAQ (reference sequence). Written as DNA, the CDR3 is TGTGCCAGCAGTGGACCTAATGAAAAACTGTTTTTT. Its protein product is CASSGPNEKLFF.

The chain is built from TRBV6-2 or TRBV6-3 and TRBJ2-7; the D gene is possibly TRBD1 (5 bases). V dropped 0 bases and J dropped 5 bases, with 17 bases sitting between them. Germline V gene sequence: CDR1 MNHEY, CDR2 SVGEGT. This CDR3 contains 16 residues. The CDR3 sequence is CASSYSTVQGTHEQYF. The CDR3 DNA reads TGTGCCAGCAGTTACTCGACGGTCCAGGGAACCCACGAGCAGTACTTC.

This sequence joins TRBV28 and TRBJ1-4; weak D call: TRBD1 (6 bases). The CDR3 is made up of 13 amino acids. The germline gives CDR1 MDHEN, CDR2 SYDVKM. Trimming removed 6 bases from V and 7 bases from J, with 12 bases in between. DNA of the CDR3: TGTGCCAGCAGACGGACAGCGGTTGAAAAACTGTTTTTT. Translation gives CASRRTAVEKLFF. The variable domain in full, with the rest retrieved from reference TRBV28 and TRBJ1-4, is DVKVTQSSRYLVKRTGEKVFLECVQDMDHENMFWYRQDPGLGLRLIYFSYDVKMKEKGDIPEGYSVSREKKERFSLILESASTNQTSMYLCASRRTAVEKLFFGSGTQLSVL.

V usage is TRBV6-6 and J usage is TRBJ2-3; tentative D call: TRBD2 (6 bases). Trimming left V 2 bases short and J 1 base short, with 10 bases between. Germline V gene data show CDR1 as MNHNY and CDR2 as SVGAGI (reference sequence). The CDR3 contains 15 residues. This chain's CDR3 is CASSYQAGRTDTQYF. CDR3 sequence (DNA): TGTGCCAGCAGTTACCAGGCGGGGCGCACAGATACGCAGTATTTT.